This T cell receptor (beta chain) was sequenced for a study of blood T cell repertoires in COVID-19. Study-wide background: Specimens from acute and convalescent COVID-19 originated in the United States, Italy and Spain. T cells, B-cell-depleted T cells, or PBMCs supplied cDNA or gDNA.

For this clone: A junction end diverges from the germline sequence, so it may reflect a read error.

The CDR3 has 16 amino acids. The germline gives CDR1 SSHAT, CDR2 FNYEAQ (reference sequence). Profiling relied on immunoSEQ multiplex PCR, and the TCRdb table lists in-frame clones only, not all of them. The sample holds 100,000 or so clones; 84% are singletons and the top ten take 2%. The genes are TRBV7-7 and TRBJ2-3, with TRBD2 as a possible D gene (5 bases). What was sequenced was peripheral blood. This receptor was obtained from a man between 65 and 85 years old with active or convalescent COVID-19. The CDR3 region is CASSLGLTASTDTQYF. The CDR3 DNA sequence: TGTGCTAGCAGCTTAGGACTGACGGCGAGCACAGATACGCAGTATTTT.